Only a few counts were recorded for the clone carrying this T cell receptor beta chain. The antigen remains unidentified. These data belong to a study of CD8 T cells in ankylosing spondylitis. The CDR3 runs to 17 residues. Germline CDR1 is MNHEY and CDR2 is SVGAGI. Trimming took 2 bases from V and 5 from J; bases not matched to a gene: 8. Study findings and constraints: Disease-associated clones were reportedly significantly overrepresented in matched ankylosing spondylitis synovial fluid.

Quantitative barcoded 5'-RACE was used to prepare TCR beta libraries. From the 5' RACE reads, TCRdb called clonotypes with MiXCR, one entry per CDR3 protein. The sample contains fewer than 250,000 distinct CDR3 sequences, 20% to 30% of which appear only once. Sequencing used blood, either unsorted or a sorted T cell fraction (not recorded which). This TCR came from a male donor with ankylosing spondylitis or in good health (not recorded which). J is TRBJ1-6 and V is TRBV6-5; TRBD1 matches at 8 bases. Here the CDR3 reads CASSYAVQGANNSPLHF. The DNA for the CDR3 is TGTGCCAGCAGTTACGCAGTTCAGGGGGCGAATAATTCACCCCTCCACTTT.